A single sample is the source of the 15 T cell receptor beta chains below, sequenced in a study of a mutant IDH1 vaccine in newly diagnosed glioma. Repertoires were generated with immunoSEQ multiplex PCR, while TCRdb's copy carries only in-frame clones and drops some. The sample contains around 30,000 clones, 89% of which appear only once. Time point reported: week 47, end of study. One vaccine dose held 300 ug of mutant IDH1 20-mer peptide and came with topical imiquimod. No antigens are known for them. The sequenced sample was PBMCs, obtained from a glioma patient whose treatment included an IDH1 peptide vaccine. The receptors originated from a man aged 35 to 55 with glioma.

The V call is TRBV13, the J call TRBJ2-1; D is unresolved. V was pared by 5 bases and J by 2 bases, with 10 bases between. The CDR3 is 14 residues long. Per germline, CDR1 PRHDT and CDR2 FYEKMQ (reference sequence). CDR3 residues: CASSIASTYNEQFF. CDR3 sequence (DNA): TGTGCCAGCAGCATAGCTAGTACCTACAATGAGCAGTTCTTC.

This chain connects TRBV7-2 to TRBJ2-1, with TRBD1 matching 10 bases. The CDR3 spans 15 residues. J lost 3 bases, V lost 5 bases, and 4 bases had no gene match. CDR1 and CDR2 from the germline V gene are SGHTA and FQGNSA. The CDR3 loop reads CASSPGQGDYNEQFF. CDR3 bases: TGTGCCAGCAGCCCAGGACAGGGGGACTACAATGAGCAGTTCTTC.

This clone was recorded once. The rearrangement joins TRBV29-1 to TRBJ1-6; D call uncertain. Trimming pared 6 bases from V and 7 bases from J, leaving 13 bases between. This CDR3 has 13 residues. Per the germline V gene, CDR1 is SQVTM and CDR2 is ANQGSEA. CDR3 sequence: CSVRAGGNSPLHF. In DNA form, the CDR3 reads TGCAGCGTCCGGGCCGGAGGGAATTCACCCCTCCACTTT.

CDR3 loop: CASSQSSGTSDFSTDTQYF. The CDR3 DNA reads as TGCGCCAGCAGCCAGTCCTCCGGGACTAGCGACTTTAGCACAGATACGCAGTATTTT. The chain combines TRBV4-3 with TRBJ2-3; the match to TRBD2 covers 10 bases. This CDR3 is 19 amino acids long. V dropped 3 bases and J dropped 0; count of bases not matched to a gene: 12. CDR1 and CDR2 (germline): LGHNA, YSLEER.

The chain employs TRBV11-2 and TRBJ1-1; D not certain. The CDR3 runs 14 residues. Germline V gene sequence: CDR1 SGHAT, CDR2 FQNNGV. Trimming cost V 1 base and J 0 bases, with 6 bases left between them. Here the CDR3 DNA reads TGTGCCAGCAGCTTAGGGACGGTGAACACTGAAGCTTTCTTT. Its translation is CASSLGTVNTEAFF.

The DNA of the CDR3 is TGTGCCAGTAGTATAGTATACCGCCGCCCCTCCTACGAGCAGTACGTC. It yields the protein CASSIVYRRPSYEQYV. V gene TRBV19 combines with J gene TRBJ2-7; D is ambiguous. Trimming cost V 1 base and J 0 bases, with 13 bases left between them. Germline V gives CDR1 LNHDA, CDR2 SQIVND (reference sequence). The CDR3 consists of 16 residues.

This chain uses TRBV7-9 with TRBJ1-6; tentatively, D is TRBD1 (5 bases). With 10 bases removed from V and 6 bases from J, the gap between germline ends came to 10 bases. Per germline, CDR1 SEHNR and CDR2 FQNEAQ (reference sequence). This CDR3 has 12 amino acids. CDR3 residues: CATRDGNSPLHF. CDR3 in DNA: TGTGCCACCCGGGACGGTAATTCACCCCTCCACTTT. The variable domain in full, completed from reference TRBV7-9 and TRBJ1-6, reads DTGVSQNPRHKITKRGQNVTFRCDPISEHNRLYWYRQTLGQGPEFLTYFQNEAQLEKSRLLSDRFSAERPKGSFSTLEIQRTEQGDSAMYLCATRDGNSPLHFGNGTRLTVT.

This chain connects TRBV19 to TRBJ2-3; D not certain. Germline V gene data show CDR1 as LNHDA and CDR2 as SQIVND (reference sequence). Trimming removed 10 bases at V and 0 bases at J, with 17 bases between. CDR3 length: 15 residues. The CDR3 DNA is TGTGCCACCTCGGCCCCCAAATCTAGCACAGATACGCAGTATTTT. Its protein is CATSAPKSSTDTQYF. Combining the CDR3 with reference TRBV19 and TRBJ2-3 gives the whole variable domain DGGITQSPKYLFRKEGQNVTLSCEQNLNHDAMYWYRQDPGQGLRLIYYSQIVNDFQKGDIAEGYSVSREKKESFPLTVTSAQKNPTAFYLCATSAPKSSTDTQYFGPGTRLTVL.

This chain joins TRBV2 and TRBJ2-2, with D possibly TRBD2 on 5 matching bases. V gave up 5 bases and J gave up 7 bases, with 14 bases separating them. Per germline, CDR1 SNHLY and CDR2 FYNNEI. The CDR3 totals 14 residues. The CDR3 coding sequence is TGTGCCAGCAGTTGGCGTTCTCGGGACGGGGAGCTGTTTTTT. Residues: CASSWRSRDGELFF. The variable domain in full, completed from reference TRBV2 and TRBJ2-2, reads EPEVTQTPSHQVTQMGQEVILRCVPISNHLYFYWYRQILGQKVEFLVSFYNNEISEKSEIFDDQFSVERPDGSNFTLKIRSTKLEDSAMYFCASSWRSRDGELFFGEGSRLTVL.

The rearrangement joins TRBV19 to TRBJ2-2; 8 bases are a match to TRBD2. Germline V gives CDR1 LNHDA, CDR2 SQIVND (reference sequence). V was pared by 9 bases and J by 1 base, with 16 bases of the junction left unmatched. The CDR3 runs 18 residues. The CDR3: CASLHKSGRKGNTGELFF. CDR3 sequence (DNA): TGTGCCAGCCTTCACAAAAGCGGGAGAAAGGGGAACACCGGGGAGCTGTTTTTT.

The V and J genes are TRBV6-5 and TRBJ2-6; D is undetermined. V was pared by 5 bases and J by 0 bases, with 5 bases between. The CDR3 length is 14 residues. Looked up from germline, CDR1 is MNHEY and CDR2 is SVGAGI. The CDR3 region is CASSVISGANVLTF. DNA of the CDR3: TGTGCCAGCAGTGTAATCTCTGGGGCCAACGTCCTGACTTTC.

This sequence joins TRBV10-3 and TRBJ1-3; D gene unclear. The CDR3 consists of 17 residues. Trimming stripped 2 bases from V and 2 bases from J, with 16 bases between. The germline V gene encodes CDR1 ENHRY and CDR2 SYGVKD. CDR3 sequence (DNA): TGTGCCATCAGTGAGCCCTGGGAAAACCCCCCTGGAAACACCATATATTTT. It codes for CAISEPWENPPGNTIYF.

The rearrangement joins TRBV5-5 to TRBJ1-4, with D possibly matching TRBD1 (5 bases). Trimming removed 0 bases at V and 8 bases at J, with 14 bases between. In germline, CDR1 is SGHKS, CDR2 YYEKEE (reference sequence). This CDR3 is 15 amino acids long. In nucleotides, the CDR3 is TGTGCCAGCAGCTTGGGAGGAGCCCAGGGAGAAAAACTGTTTTTT. Its protein product is CASSLGGAQGEKLFF.

The rearrangement joins TRBV28 to TRBJ1-5; the match to TRBD1 covers 7 bases. Germline-derived CDR1 and CDR2 are MDHEN and SYDVKM. This CDR3 comprises 17 residues. J lost 2 bases, V lost 4 bases, and 11 bases had no gene match. DNA for the CDR3: TGTGCCAGCAGTTACCTATGGGGGACAGTTGGCAATCAGCCCCAGCATTTT. Protein product: CASSYLWGTVGNQPQHF.

The chain employs TRBV6-5 and TRBJ2-6; D is unclear. This CDR3 has 15 residues. Germline V CDR1 and CDR2: MNHEY, SVGAGI. Deletions cut 6 bases from V and 4 bases from J, with 13 bases between. In DNA, the CDR3 is TGTGCCAGCAGCCGTCTATCAGCGGGGGCCAACGTCCTGACTTTC. The encoded protein is CASSRLSAGANVLTF.